Reported below is one T cell receptor beta chain. Its target is not known. The data belong to a study of cytomegalovirus exposure and HLA in healthy donors. Findings and limits, study-wide: DRB1 showed the most TCR associations and HLA-C the fewest in a later analysis, as rates varied by HLA locus.

V was cut by 7 bases and J by 3 bases, with 19 bases left in between. The CDR3 is 15 residues long. From germline, CDR1 is SNHLY and CDR2 FYNNEI. 13 Jbeta primers and 60 Vbeta primers were used for the PCR. Produced via immunoSEQ multiplex PCR; TCRdb's table is partial and in-frame only. This sample has 150,000 to 250,000 clones, with 75% to 90% found just once. The V gene is TRBV2, the J gene TRBJ2-7; TRBD1 might be the D (5 bases). Sequencing was carried out using PBMCs. The receptor was derived from a woman aged 45-65 years in good health and CMV-seropositive. The CDR3 loop is CASTPWNRQIYEQYF. The CDR3, as DNA: TGTGCCAGCACCCCCTGGAACAGGCAAATCTACGAGCAGTACTTC. The whole variable domain, remainder taken from reference TRBV2 and TRBJ2-7, is EPEVTQTPSHQVTQMGQEVILRCVPISNHLYFYWYRQILGQKVEFLVSFYNNEISEKSEIFDDQFSVERPDGSNFTLKIRSTKLEDSAMYFCASTPWNRQIYEQYFGPGTRLTVT.